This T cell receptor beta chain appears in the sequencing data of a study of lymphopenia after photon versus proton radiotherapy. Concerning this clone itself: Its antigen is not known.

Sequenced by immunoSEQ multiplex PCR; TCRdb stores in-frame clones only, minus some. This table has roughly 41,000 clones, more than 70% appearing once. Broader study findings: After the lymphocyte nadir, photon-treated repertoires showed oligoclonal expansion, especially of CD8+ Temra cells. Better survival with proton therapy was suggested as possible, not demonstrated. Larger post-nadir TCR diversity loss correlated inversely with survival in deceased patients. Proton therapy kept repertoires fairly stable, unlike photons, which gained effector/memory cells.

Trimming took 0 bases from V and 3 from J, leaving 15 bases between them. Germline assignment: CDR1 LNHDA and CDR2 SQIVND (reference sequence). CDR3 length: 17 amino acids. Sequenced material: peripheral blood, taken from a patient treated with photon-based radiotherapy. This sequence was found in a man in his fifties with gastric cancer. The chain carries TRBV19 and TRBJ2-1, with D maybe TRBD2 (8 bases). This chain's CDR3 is CASSIDSGTDSYNEQFF. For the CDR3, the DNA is TGTGCCAGTAGTATAGATAGCGGGACAGATAGCTACAATGAGCAGTTCTTC.